This T cell receptor beta chain is drawn from a study of OX40 agonist ivuxolimab in advanced cancers. Study information: Mean age approximately 59 years, range about 23 to 80; 82.7% male. Study-wide findings and caveats: Some of the nonresponding patients also showed low levels of normalized T-cell clonal expansion. In the 0.1 to 3.0 mg/kg range, CD4+ and CD8+ blood T cells had expanded clonally by week 6.

The length of the CDR3 is 16 residues. Germline CDR1 SNHLY, CDR2 FYNNEI. V was clipped by 6 bases and J by 0 bases, with 16 bases between them. For this clone: Antigen: not known.

Libraries were prepared by immunoSEQ multiplex PCR; TCRdb keeps only in-frame clonotypes and omits some of them. The sample includes some 96,000 clones, less than 95% seen only once; the top ten take roughly 0.53%. The origin of this receptor is an adult with an advanced solid tumor such as melanoma, head and neck, liver or kidney cancer. Source: CD4+ or CD8+ T cells sorted from blood, taken in a trial of the OX40 agonist ivuxolimab. This chain links TRBV2 with TRBJ2-3; a possible D gene is TRBD1 (5 bases). The CDR3 DNA reads TGTGCCAGCAGCCGCCCCAGGGATGCTAGCACAGATACGCAGTATTTT. Translating it yields CASSRPRDASTDTQYF.